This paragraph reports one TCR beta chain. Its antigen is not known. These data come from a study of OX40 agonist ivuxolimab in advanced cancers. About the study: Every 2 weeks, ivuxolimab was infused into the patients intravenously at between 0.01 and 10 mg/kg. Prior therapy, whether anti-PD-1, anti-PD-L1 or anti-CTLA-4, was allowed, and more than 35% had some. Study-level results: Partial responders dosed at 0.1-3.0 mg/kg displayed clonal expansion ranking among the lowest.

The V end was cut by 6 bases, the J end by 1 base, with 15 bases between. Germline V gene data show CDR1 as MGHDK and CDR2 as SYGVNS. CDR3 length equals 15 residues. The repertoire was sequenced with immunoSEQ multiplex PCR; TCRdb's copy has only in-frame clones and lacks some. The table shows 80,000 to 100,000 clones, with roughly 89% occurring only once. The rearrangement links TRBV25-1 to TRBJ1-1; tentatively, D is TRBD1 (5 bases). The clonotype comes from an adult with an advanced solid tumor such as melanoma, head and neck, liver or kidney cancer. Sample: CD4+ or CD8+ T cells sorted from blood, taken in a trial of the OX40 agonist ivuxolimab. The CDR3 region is CASSVRLRGNTEAFF. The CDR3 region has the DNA TGTGCCAGCAGCGTTCGACTGAGGGGGAACACTGAAGCTTTCTTT.